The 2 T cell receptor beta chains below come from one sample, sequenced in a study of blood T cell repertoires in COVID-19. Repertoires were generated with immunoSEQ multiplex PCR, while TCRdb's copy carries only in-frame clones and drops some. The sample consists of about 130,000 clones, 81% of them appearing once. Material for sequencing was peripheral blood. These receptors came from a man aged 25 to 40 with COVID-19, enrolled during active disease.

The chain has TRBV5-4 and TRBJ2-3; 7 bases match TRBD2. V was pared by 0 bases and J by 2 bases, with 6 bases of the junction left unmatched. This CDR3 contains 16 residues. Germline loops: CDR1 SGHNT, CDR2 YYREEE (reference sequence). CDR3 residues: CASSLAGGLTTDTQYF. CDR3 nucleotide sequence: TGTGCCAGCAGCTTGGCCGGGGGGTTGACCACAGATACGCAGTATTTT.

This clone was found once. The CDR3 reads CASSLSLPQGVIYGYTF. In nucleotides, the CDR3 is TGTGCCAGCAGTTTATCGCTCCCACAGGGGGTTATCTATGGCTACACCTTC. The chain couples TRBV27 to TRBJ1-2, with 8 bases matching TRBD1. Germline V gene data show CDR1 as MNHEY and CDR2 as SMNVEV (reference sequence). CDR3 length: 17 amino acids. Unmatched junction bases numbered 10, after V lost 0 bases and J lost 4 bases.